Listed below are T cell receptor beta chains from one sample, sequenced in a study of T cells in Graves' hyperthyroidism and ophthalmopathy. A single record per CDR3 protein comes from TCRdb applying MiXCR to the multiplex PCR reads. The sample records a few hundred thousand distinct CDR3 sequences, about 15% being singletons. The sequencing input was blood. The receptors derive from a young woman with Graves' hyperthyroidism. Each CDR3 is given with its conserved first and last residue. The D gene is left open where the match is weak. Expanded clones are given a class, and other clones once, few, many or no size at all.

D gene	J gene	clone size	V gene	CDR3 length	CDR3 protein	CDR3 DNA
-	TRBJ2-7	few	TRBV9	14	CASSPASGAYEQYF	TGTGCCAGCAGCCCCGCGAGTGGAGCCTACGAGCAGTACTTC
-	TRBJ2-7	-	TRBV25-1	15	CASSESGGLSDEQYF	TGTGCCAGCAGTGAATCCGGGGGGCTAAGCGACGAGCAGTACTTC
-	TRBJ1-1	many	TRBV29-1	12	CSVDPPGAEAFF	TGCAGCGTCGATCCACCAGGGGCTGAAGCTTTCTTT
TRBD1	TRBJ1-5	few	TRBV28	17	CASSVYYRGRVNQPQHF	TGTGCCAGCAGTGTATACTACAGGGGGCGGGTTAATCAGCCCCAGCATTTT
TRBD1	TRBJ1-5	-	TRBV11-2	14	CASKMDRDNQPQHF	TGTGCCAGCAAAATGGACAGGGACAATCAGCCCCAGCATTTT
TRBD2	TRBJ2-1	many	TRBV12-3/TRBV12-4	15	CASSRGTSGSYEQFF	TGTGCCAGCAGTCGAGGGACTAGCGGGAGCTATGAGCAGTTCTTC
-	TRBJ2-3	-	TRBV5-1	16	CASSGNVGGLGSGQYF	TGCGCCAGCAGCGGGAACGTTGGGGGGCTTGGATCCGGGCAGTATTTT
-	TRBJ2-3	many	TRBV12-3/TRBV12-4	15	CASSLGRTYTDTQYF	TGTGCCAGCAGTTTAGGCAGAACCTACACAGATACGCAGTATTTT
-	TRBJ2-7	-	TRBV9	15	CASSVAVGDRYEQYF	TGTGCCAGCAGCGTAGCGGTCGGGGACCGCTACGAGCAGTACTTC
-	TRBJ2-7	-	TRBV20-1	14	CSARDPSGRYEQYF	TGCAGTGCTAGAGACCCCAGCGGCCGTTACGAGCAGTACTTC
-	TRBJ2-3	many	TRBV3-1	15	CASSQFRVGTDTQYF	TGTGCCAGCAGCCAATTCCGGGTCGGCACAGATACGCAGTATTTT
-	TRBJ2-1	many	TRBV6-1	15	CASTPIGGSYNEQFF	TGTGCCAGTACGCCGATAGGGGGCTCCTACAATGAGCAGTTCTTC
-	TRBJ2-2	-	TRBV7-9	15	CASSLRRGDTGELFF	TGTGCCAGCAGCTTAAGGCGTGGGGACACCGGGGAGCTGTTTTTT
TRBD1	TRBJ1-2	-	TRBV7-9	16	CASSFLGGQVNYGYTF	TGTGCCAGCAGCTTCCTGGGTGGACAGGTTAACTATGGCTACACCTTC
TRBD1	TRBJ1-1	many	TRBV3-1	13	CASKQRTGPEAFF	TGTGCCAGCAAACAAAGGACAGGGCCTGAAGCTTTCTTT
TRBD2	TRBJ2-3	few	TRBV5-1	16	CASSLGASGREDTQYF	TGCGCCAGCAGCTTGGGCGCTAGCGGGAGAGAAGATACGCAGTATTTT
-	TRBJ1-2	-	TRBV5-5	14	CASSLEGVGYGYTF	TGTGCCAGCAGCTTGGAAGGAGTAGGGTACGGCTACACCTTC
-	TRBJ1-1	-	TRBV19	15	CASSIGARTNTEAFF	TGTGCCAGTAGTATAGGCGCCAGAACGAACACTGAAGCTTTCTTT
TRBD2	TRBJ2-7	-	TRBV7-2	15	CASPQPGLGTYEQYF	TGTGCCAGCCCCCAACCGGGACTAGGTACCTACGAGCAGTACTTC
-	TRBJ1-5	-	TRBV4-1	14	CASSPMGRGKPQHF	TGCGCCAGCAGCCCGATGGGGAGGGGTAAGCCCCAGCATTTT
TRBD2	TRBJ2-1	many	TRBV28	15	CASSPSGRAYNEQFF	TGTGCCAGCAGCCCTAGCGGGAGAGCCTACAATGAGCAGTTCTTC
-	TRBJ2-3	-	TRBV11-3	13	CASSLSRGDAQYF	TGTGCCAGCAGCTTAAGCAGGGGAGATGCGCAGTATTTT
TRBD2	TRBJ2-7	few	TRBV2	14	CASSAGAGAYEQYF	TGTGCCAGCAGTGCCGGAGCGGGAGCCTACGAGCAGTACTTC
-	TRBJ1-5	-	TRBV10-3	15	CAISESSGSNQPQHF	TGTGCCATCAGTGAGTCTTCTGGGAGCAATCAGCCCCAGCATTTT
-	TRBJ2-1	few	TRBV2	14	CASSYREAYNEQFF	TGTGCCAGCAGTTACAGGGAGGCTTACAATGAGCAGTTCTTC
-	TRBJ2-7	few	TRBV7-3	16	CASSLMVSRDAYEQYF	TGTGCCAGCAGCTTAATGGTTTCTAGGGACGCCTACGAGCAGTACTTC
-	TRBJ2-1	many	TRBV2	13	CASSVSGRDEQFF	TGTGCCAGCAGTGTTAGCGGTCGGGATGAGCAGTTCTTC
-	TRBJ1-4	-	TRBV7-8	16	CASSPPETGRYEKLFF	TGTGCCAGCAGCCCCCCGGAGACAGGACGTTATGAAAAACTGTTTTTT
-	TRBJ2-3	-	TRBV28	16	CASGDRTATSTDTQYF	TGTGCCAGCGGTGATAGGACAGCTACTAGCACAGATACGCAGTATTTT
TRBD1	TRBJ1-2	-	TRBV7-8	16	CASSPRLRTGIGGYTF	TGTGCCAGCAGCCCACGCCTCAGGACAGGGATTGGCGGCTACACCTTC
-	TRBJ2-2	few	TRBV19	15	CASSSSTRSTGELFF	TGTGCCAGTAGTAGTTCGACTCGGAGCACCGGGGAGCTGTTTTTT
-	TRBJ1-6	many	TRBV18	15	CASSPPDGYNSPLHF	TGTGCCAGCTCACCACCGGACGGGTATAATTCACCCCTCCACTTT
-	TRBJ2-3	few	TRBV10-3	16	CAISPTWSSSTDTQYF	TGTGCCATCAGTCCAACCTGGTCGTCATCCACAGATACGCAGTATTTT
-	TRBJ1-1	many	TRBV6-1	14	CASRRRDGNTEAFF	TGTGCCAGCAGGCGACGGGACGGGAACACTGAAGCTTTCTTT
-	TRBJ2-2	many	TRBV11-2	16	CASSLLDPSSVGELFF	TGTGCCAGCAGTCTACTGGACCCTTCGTCGGTCGGGGAGCTGTTTTTT
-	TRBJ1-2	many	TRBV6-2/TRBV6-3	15	CASSYRGQLNYGYTF	TGTGCCAGCAGTTACAGAGGACAACTTAACTATGGCTACACCTTC
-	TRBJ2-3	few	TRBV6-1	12	CASARSTDTQYF	TGTGCCAGCGCGCGCAGCACAGATACGCAGTATTTT
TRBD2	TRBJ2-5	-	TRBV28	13	CASSLSRNSAGHF	TGTGCCAGCAGTTTGTCCCGAAACTCAGCGGGACACTTC